The source of this T cell receptor (beta chain) is a study of CD4+ T cells in melanoma. The study, taken as a whole, reports: Neoantigen-specific CD4+ T cells in melanoma reportedly had diverse differentiation states.

Regarding this clone: Its target is unknown.

Using immunoSEQ multiplex PCR, the repertoire was profiled, and TCRdb retains in-frame clones only, with some absent. Here the sample spans roughly 20,000 clones, roughly 87% being singletons. Germline values: CDR1 GTSNPN, CDR2 SVGIG (reference sequence). There are 14 residues in the CDR3. The germline V and J ends were trimmed by 0 bases and 6 bases, with 12 bases remaining between them. This TCR was sampled from a human donor with melanoma. Material for sequencing was cells from a culture (not recorded whether cultured in vitro). V and J are TRBV30 and TRBJ1-5; D is ambiguous. CDR3 DNA sequence: TGTGCCTGGAGTGTTTGGTCCGAGGGTCAGCCCCAGCATTTT. Its translation is CAWSVWSEGQPQHF.